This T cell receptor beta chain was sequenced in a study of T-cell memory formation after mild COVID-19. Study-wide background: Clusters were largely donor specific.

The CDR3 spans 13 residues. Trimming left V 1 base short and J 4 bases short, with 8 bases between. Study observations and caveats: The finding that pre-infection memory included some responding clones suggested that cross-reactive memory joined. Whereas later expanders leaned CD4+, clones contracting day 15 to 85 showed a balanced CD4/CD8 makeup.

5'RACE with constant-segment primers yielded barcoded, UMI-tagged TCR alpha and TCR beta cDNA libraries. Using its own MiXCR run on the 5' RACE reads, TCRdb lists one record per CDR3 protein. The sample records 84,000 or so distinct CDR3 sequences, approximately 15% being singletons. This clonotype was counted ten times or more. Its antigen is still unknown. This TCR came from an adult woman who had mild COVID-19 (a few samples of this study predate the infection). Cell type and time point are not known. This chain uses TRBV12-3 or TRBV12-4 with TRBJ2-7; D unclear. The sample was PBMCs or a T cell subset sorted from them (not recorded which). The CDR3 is CASSLEASYEQYF. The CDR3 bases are TGTGCCAGCAGTTTAGAGGCGTCGTACGAGCAGTACTTC.